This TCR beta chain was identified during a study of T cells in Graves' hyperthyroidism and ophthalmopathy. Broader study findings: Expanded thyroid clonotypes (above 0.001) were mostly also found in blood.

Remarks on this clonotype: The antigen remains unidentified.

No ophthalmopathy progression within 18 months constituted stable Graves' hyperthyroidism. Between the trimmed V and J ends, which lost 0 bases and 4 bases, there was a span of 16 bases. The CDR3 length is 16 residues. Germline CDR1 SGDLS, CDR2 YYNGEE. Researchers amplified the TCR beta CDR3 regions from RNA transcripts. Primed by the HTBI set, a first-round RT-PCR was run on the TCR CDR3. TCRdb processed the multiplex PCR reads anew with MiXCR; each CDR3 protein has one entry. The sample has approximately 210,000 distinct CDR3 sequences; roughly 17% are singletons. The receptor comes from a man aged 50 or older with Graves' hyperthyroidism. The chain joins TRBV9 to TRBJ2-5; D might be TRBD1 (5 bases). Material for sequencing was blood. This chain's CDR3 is CASSVAHVGALETQYF. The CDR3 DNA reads TGTGCCAGCAGCGTAGCTCACGTAGGGGCTCTAGAGACCCAGTACTTC.